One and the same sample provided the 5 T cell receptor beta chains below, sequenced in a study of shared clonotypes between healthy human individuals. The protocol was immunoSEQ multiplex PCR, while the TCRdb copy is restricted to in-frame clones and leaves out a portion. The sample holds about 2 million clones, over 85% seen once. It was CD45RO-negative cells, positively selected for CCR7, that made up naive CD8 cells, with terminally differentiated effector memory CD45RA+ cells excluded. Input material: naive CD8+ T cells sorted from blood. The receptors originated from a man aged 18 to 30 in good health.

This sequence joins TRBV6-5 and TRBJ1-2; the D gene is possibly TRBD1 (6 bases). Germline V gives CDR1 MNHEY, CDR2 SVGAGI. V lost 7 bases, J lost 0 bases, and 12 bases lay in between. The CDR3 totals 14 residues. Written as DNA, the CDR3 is TGTGCCAGCACCCTGACAGGATCTAACTATGGCTACACCTTC. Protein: CASTLTGSNYGYTF.

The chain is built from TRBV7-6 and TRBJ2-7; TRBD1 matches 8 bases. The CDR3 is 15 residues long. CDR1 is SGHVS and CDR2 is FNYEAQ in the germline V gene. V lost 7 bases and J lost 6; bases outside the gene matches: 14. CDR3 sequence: CASKNTLGQGGEQYF. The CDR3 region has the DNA TGTGCCAGCAAAAATACCCTAGGACAGGGCGGCGAGCAGTACTTC.

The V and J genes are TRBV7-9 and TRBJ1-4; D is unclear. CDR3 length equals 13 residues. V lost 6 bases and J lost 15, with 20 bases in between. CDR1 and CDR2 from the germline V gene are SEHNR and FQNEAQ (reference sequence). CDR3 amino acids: CASREEDPEKLFF. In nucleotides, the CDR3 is TGTGCCAGCAGGGAGGAGGACCCGGAGAAGTTGTTTTTT.

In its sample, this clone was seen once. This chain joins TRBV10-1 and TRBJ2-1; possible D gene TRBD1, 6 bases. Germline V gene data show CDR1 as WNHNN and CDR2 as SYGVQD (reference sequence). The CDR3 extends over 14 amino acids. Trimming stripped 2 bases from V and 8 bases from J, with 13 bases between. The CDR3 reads CASSEVQGRDEQFF. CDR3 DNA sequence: TGCGCCAGCAGTGAGGTCCAGGGGAGAGATGAGCAGTTCTTC.

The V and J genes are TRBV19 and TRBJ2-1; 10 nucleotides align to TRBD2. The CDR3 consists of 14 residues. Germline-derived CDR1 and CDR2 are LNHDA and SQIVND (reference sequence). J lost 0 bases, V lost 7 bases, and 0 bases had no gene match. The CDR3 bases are TGTGCCAGTACTAGCGGGAGCTCCTACAATGAGCAGTTCTTC. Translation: CASTSGSSYNEQFF.